The T cell receptor beta chain described here comes from a study of cytomegalovirus exposure and HLA in healthy donors. A remark on this clone: Its antigen is currently unknown.

Overall study findings and caveats: Donors belonging to an Asian-associated ancestry cluster reportedly showed fewer N-insertions in productive TCRs than the 666-donor mean, according to what a later analysis found. Looking again later, the authors saw that most CMV-associated TCR beta chains seemed HLA-restricted. Some highly shared sequence variants likely arose as a pipeline artifact. TCR beta sequences reportedly predicted the HLA-A and HLA-B alleles of most subjects accurately.

This CDR3 spans 17 amino acids. The germline V gene has CDR1 SEHNR and CDR2 FQNEAQ (reference sequence). Losses at the gene ends were 8 bases for V and 5 bases for J; bases not matched to a gene: 11. 60 Vbeta and 13 Jbeta primers were used in PCR. Here immunoSEQ multiplex PCR was the method, and the copy in TCRdb shows in-frame clones only, minus some. Among 100,000 to 150,000 clones listed, roughly 75% were seen once. V usage is TRBV7-9 and J usage is TRBJ2-3; the match to TRBD2 covers 15 bases. This clonotype was sampled from a man aged 25 to 40 in good health and CMV-seropositive. Material for sequencing was PBMCs. This chain's CDR3 is CASPTGLAGGPGDTQYF. Here the CDR3 DNA reads TGTGCCAGCCCAACCGGACTAGCGGGAGGGCCGGGAGATACGCAGTATTTT.